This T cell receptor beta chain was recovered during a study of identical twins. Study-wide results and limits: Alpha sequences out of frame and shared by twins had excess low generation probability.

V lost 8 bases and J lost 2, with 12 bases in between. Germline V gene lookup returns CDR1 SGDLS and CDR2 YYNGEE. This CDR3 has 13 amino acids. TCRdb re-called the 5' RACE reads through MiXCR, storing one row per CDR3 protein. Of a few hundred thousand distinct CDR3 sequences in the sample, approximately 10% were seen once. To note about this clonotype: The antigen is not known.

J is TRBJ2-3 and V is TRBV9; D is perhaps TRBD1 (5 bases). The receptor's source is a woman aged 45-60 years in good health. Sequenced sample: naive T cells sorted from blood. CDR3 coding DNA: TGTGCCAGTTTAAGGGGATCCACAGATACGCAGTATTTT. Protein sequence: CASLRGSTDTQYF.